Listed here is a single T cell receptor beta chain. Its specificity is unknown. PCR employed 60 Vbeta and 13 Jbeta primers. Repertoires were generated with immunoSEQ multiplex PCR, while TCRdb's copy carries only in-frame clones and drops some. The sample records about 110,000 clones, around 75% being singletons. The sample belongs to a study of cytomegalovirus exposure and HLA in healthy donors. Study-wide points: Most TCR beta V segments were productive about 87% or about 30% of the time in an earlier analysis. An analysis that came later showed most CMV-associated TCR beta chains appearing HLA-restricted.

V lost 3 bases and J lost 5; bases outside the gene matches: 6. The CDR3 runs 13 residues. CDR1 is SQVTM and CDR2 is ANQGSEA in the germline V gene. The receptor was isolated from a man between 35 and 55 years old in good health and CMV-seronegative. The V and J genes are TRBV29-1 and TRBJ1-1; 7 nucleotides agree with TRBD1. Sequencing was done on a sample of PBMCs. The CDR3 bases are TGCAGCGTTGAGAACAGGGGTGGGACTGAAGCTTTCTTT. It translates to CSVENRGGTEAFF.